These 16 T cell receptor beta chains share one sample of origin, sequenced in a study of regulatory T cells in long-lasting Graves disease. As to time point: newly diagnosed GD, antithyroid drugs for less than 3 months. RNA isolated from PBMCs was used to make the TCR library. Arm-PCR with iRepertoire HTBI primers amplified the CDR3 regions for these TCR beta libraries. TCRdb called the multiplex PCR reads again in MiXCR, with one record for every CDR3 protein. In the table there are around 330,000 distinct CDR3 sequences, about a sixth of which are singletons. The sample in question was peripheral blood mononuclear cells (PBMCs), obtained at new diagnosis, from a patient treated with antithyroid drugs. These receptors all come from a female donor with Graves disease.

This rearrangement joins TRBV27 to TRBJ2-7; 9 bases line up with TRBD1. Germline values: CDR1 MNHEY, CDR2 SMNVEV (reference sequence). Trimming at V came to 3 bases and at J to 3 bases, leaving 6 bases not matched to a gene. This CDR3 has 15 residues. The CDR3 sequence: CASSLDRGMGYEQYF. Here the CDR3 DNA reads TGTGCCAGCAGTTTGGACAGGGGAATGGGCTACGAGCAGTACTTC.

This clonotype was seen at least ten times. The chain joins TRBV5-1 to TRBJ1-5; no clear D gene. The V end lost 0 bases, the J end lost 2 bases, and 3 bases lay between the germline ends. The germline V gene encodes CDR1 SGHRS and CDR2 YFSETQ. The CDR3 sequence is 13 residues long. CDR3 coding DNA: TGCGCCAGCAGCTTGGCCCGCAATCAGCCCCAGCATTTT. Translation gives CASSLARNQPQHF.

In this sample, this clonotype turned up many times. The rearrangement joins TRBV20-1 to TRBJ1-5; no definite D call. Per germline, CDR1 DFQATT and CDR2 SNEGSKA (reference sequence). The CDR3 is 13 residues long. V was cut by 1 base and J by 2 bases, with 6 bases left in between. As DNA, the CDR3 is TGCAGTGCTAGAGGGGATCGCAATCAGCCCCAGCATTTT. Its protein is CSARGDRNQPQHF.

At least ten counts were recorded for this clonotype. The rearrangement joins TRBV11-3 to TRBJ2-7; 10 positions match TRBD2. The junction had 7 bases not matched to a gene; V was cut back by 5 bases and J by 3 bases. Germline CDR1 reads SGHNT; CDR2 reads YENEEA. CDR3 length: 15 amino acids. CDR3: CASSPLIAGGYEQYF. CDR3 DNA sequence: TGTGCCAGCAGCCCTCTGATAGCGGGAGGCTACGAGCAGTACTTC. Supplemented by reference TRBV11-3 and TRBJ2-7, the full variable domain reads EAGVVQSPRYKIIEKKQPVAFWCNPISGHNTLYWYLQNLGQGPELLIRYENEEAVDDSQLPKDRFSAERLKGVDSTLKIQPAELGDSAVYLCASSPLIAGGYEQYFGPGTRLTVT.

This clonotype was seen more than once but under ten times. V usage is TRBV3-1 and J usage is TRBJ1-1; D might be TRBD1 (6 bases). V was clipped by 4 bases and J by 10 bases, with 19 bases between them. The CDR3 totals 14 residues. From germline, CDR1 is LGHDT and CDR2 YNNKEL (reference sequence). CDR3 DNA sequence: TGTGCCAGCAGCCGCGGGGGCCTCCCTAGAAGAGCTTTCTTT. It is translated as CASSRGGLPRRAFF.

This clonotype was detected many times. The rearrangement uses TRBV5-1 and TRBJ1-6, with TRBD1 matching 10 bases. CDR1 and CDR2 (germline): SGHRS, YFSETQ. The J segment lost 8 bases and the V segment lost 1 base, leaving 9 bases of the junction unmatched. The CDR3 has 17 amino acids. The CDR3 DNA sequence: TGCGCCAGCAGCTTGAGGCCGGTGGGACAGGGGCATTCACCCCTCCACTTT. It yields the protein CASSLRPVGQGHSPLHF.

This clonotype has a handful of counts. J is TRBJ2-3 and V is TRBV7-6, with TRBD1 matching over 7 bases. CDR1 is SGHVS and CDR2 is FNYEAQ in the germline V gene. Trimming cost V 5 bases and J 2 bases; bases outside gene matches: 13. This CDR3 has 17 residues. The CDR3 protein is CASSPKTGWGSTDTQYF. In DNA, the CDR3 is TGTGCCAGCAGCCCAAAGACAGGGTGGGGTTCCACAGATACGCAGTATTTT.

In this sample, this clonotype turned up many times. The chain recombines TRBV24-1 with TRBJ2-2; TRBD1 is a possible D gene (5 bases). Trimming left V 8 bases short and J 5 bases short, with 8 bases between. Per the germline V gene, CDR1 is KGHDR and CDR2 is SFDVKD. The CDR3 covers 12 residues. CDR3 sequence (DNA): TGTGCCACCAAGCAGGGTACCGGGGAGCTGTTTTTT. It translates to CATKQGTGELFF.

Concerning this clonotype itself: This clone may be a read error of a much larger clone one base away. The CDR3 spells CGARVGGTDTQYF. CDR3 in DNA: TGCGGTGCTAGGGTAGGGGGCACAGATACGCAGTATTTT. The chain recombines TRBV20-1 with TRBJ2-3; possibly TRBD1 for D (5 bases). The CDR3 covers 13 residues. Germline values: CDR1 DFQATT, CDR2 SNEGSKA (reference sequence).

There are many counts of this clonotype. The rearrangement joins TRBV7-9 to TRBJ2-1, with a tentative D call TRBD2 (5 bases). V was pared by 1 base and J by 2 bases, with 12 bases between. CDR3 size: 16 residues. Germline V gene lookup returns CDR1 SEHNR and CDR2 FQNEAQ (reference sequence). In DNA form, the CDR3 reads TGTGCCAGCAGCTTAGTTGGCGGGCGCACCTACAATGAGCAGTTCTTC. This sequence encodes CASSLVGGRTYNEQFF. Full variable domain (outside the CDR3, taken from reference TRBV7-9 and TRBJ2-1): DTGVSQNPRHKITKRGQNVTFRCDPISEHNRLYWYRQTLGQGPEFLTYFQNEAQLEKSRLLSDRFSAERPKGSFSTLEIQRTEQGDSAMYLCASSLVGGRTYNEQFFGPGTRLTVL.

CDR3 coding DNA: TGTGCCAGCAGTGAAGCTCCCGAAGAGACCCAGTACTTC. Protein product: CASSEAPEETQYF. The V call is TRBV28, the J call TRBJ2-5; no firm D call. Germline values: CDR1 MDHEN, CDR2 SYDVKM. The V and J ends lost 5 bases and 3 bases respectively, with 10 bases between them. This CDR3 comprises 13 residues.

This clonotype was counted ten times or more. This chain uses TRBV10-3 with TRBJ2-3, with D possibly TRBD2 on 5 matching bases. CDR3 length: 15 residues. Germline assignment: CDR1 ENHRY and CDR2 SYGVKD. The germline V and J ends were trimmed by 7 bases and 2 bases, with 16 bases remaining between them. CDR3 sequence: CAIKRTDLDTDTQYF. The CDR3 DNA follows: TGTGCCATCAAGCGGACGGACCTCGACACAGATACGCAGTATTTT.

This clonotype was seen ten or more times. The chain combines TRBV5-6 with TRBJ1-1; perhaps TRBD1 as D (5 bases). Germline values: CDR1 SGHDT, CDR2 YYEEEE. V gave up 0 bases and J gave up 0 bases, with 12 bases separating them. There are 16 residues in the CDR3. In DNA, the CDR3 is TGTGCCAGCAGCTTGGAGCAGGGTATACTGAACACTGAAGCTTTCTTT. This codes for CASSLEQGILNTEAFF.

For this clonotype: A read error may be the cause here, since a much bigger clone is one base away. The chain combines TRBV2 with TRBJ2-2, with D perhaps matching TRBD2 (7 bases). This CDR3 comprises 13 residues. Germline loops: CDR1 SNHLY, CDR2 FYNNEI. CDR3 loop: CASSDGGLGVLFF. CDR3 in DNA: TGTGCCAGCAGTGACGGGGGGCTAGGGGTGCTGTTTTTT.

On this clonotype: Being one base from a much bigger clone, this may be a read error. The chain uses TRBV19 and TRBJ1-1, with TRBD1 matching 7 bases. CDR3 length: 16 amino acids. Germline CDR1 and CDR2: LNHDA and SQIVND (reference sequence). The ends lost 6 bases at V and 11 bases at J; junction bases unmatched: 21. Here the CDR3 reads CASRDSQGDSSVKAFF. The CDR3 bases are TGTGCCAGTAGAGATAGTCAGGGGGATTCTTCGGTAAAGGCTTTCTTT.

This clonotype showed up many times. The chain has TRBV6-1 and TRBJ2-7; possibly TRBD2 for D (5 bases). Trimming pared 8 bases from V and 2 bases from J, leaving 19 bases between. The CDR3 consists of 15 residues. CDR1 is MNHNS and CDR2 is SASEGT in the germline V gene. The CDR3 region has the DNA TGTGCCAGCCGCTCGGCGGGCCCAGCTACCTACGAGCAGTACTTC. Its protein is CASRSAGPATYEQYF.